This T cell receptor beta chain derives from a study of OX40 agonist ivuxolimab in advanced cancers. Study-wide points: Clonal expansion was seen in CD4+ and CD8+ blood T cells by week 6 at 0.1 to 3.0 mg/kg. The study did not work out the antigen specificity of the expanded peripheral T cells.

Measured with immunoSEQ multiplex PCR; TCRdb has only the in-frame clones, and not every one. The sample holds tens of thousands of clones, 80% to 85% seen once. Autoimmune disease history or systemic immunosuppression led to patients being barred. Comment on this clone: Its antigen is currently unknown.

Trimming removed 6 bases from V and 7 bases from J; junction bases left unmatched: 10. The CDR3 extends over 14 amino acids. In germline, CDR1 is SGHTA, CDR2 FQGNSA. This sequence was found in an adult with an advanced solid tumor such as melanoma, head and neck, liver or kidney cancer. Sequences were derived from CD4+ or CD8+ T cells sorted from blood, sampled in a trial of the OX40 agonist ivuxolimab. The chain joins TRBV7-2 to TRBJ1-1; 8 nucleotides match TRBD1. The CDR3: CASSRDRGGGEAFF. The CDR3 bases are TGTGCCAGCAGTCGCGACAGGGGCGGTGGTGAAGCTTTCTTT. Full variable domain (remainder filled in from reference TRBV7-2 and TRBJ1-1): GAGVSQSPSNKVTEKGKDVELRCDPISGHTALYWYRQSLGQGLEFLIYFQGNSAPDKSGLPSDRFSAERTGGSVSTLTIQRTQQEDSAVYLCASSRDRGGGEAFFGQGTRLTVV.